Included here is one T cell receptor (beta chain) sequence, with context. The target antigen is unknown. Per the study methods: Junction-only immunoSEQ sequences carried no quality scores, so filtering differed. TCRdb's table, derived via immunoSEQ multiplex PCR, lists solely in-frame clones and lacks some. V, J and clone size are taken as reported in that table, and D and trimming were inferred from the DNA itself. The top ten clones hold roughly 0.42% of a sample with approximately 1.5 million clones, 95% to 99% of them seen once. The CDR3 extends over 15 amino acids. CDR1 is SGDLS, CDR2 YYNGEE, per germline. V lost 0 bases and J 8 bases, leaving 14 bases between the germline ends. This sample is drawn from a study of shared clonotypes between healthy human individuals. Study findings and constraints: Across subsets, estimated richness was generally greater for naive than for memory populations.

Sequencing was done on a sample of naive CD4+ T cells sorted from blood. Subset specified: CD45RA+ positively selected. V is TRBV9 and J is TRBJ1-4; a possible D gene is TRBD1 (5 bases). This TCR came from a man aged 30 to 45 in good health. The CDR3 reads CASSVGFTGPEKLFF. DNA for the CDR3: TGTGCCAGCAGCGTAGGGTTTACAGGACCGGAAAAACTGTTTTTT.